Shown below are 11 T cell receptor beta chains from a single sample sequenced in a study of T cells in Graves' hyperthyroidism and ophthalmopathy. RNA transcripts were the template for amplifying TCR beta CDR3 regions. The HTBI primer set drove a first-round RT-PCR of the TCR CDR3. Each CDR3 protein gets one entry after TCRdb re-called the multiplex PCR reads with MiXCR. The sample holds fewer than 450,000 distinct CDR3 sequences, about 16% seen once. The sequenced sample consisted of blood. The receptors were gathered from a woman aged 55-75 years with Graves' ophthalmopathy.

This clonotype was seen ten or more times. The rearrangement joins TRBV6-2 or TRBV6-3 to TRBJ2-5; 7 bases are a match to TRBD2. The germline V gene has CDR1 MNHEY and CDR2 SVGEGT. The CDR3 is made up of 18 amino acids. V was clipped by 4 bases and J by 4 bases; unmatched bases: 18. CDR3: CASSSVFFAGEIGETQYF. CDR3 coding DNA: TGTGCCAGCAGTTCCGTTTTCTTCGCGGGAGAGATCGGAGAGACCCAGTACTTC.

This clonotype has at least ten counts. The gene calls are TRBV2 and TRBJ2-1; 8 nucleotides align to TRBD1. The ends lost 0 bases at V and 8 bases at J; junction bases unmatched: 6. The CDR3 has 15 amino acids. The V gene's germline CDR1 is SNHLY and CDR2 FYNNEI. The chain's CDR3 is CASSEARTGYYEQFF. The CDR3 nucleotides read TGTGCCAGCAGTGAAGCCAGGACAGGGTACTATGAGCAGTTCTTC.

This clonotype has ten or more counts. The gene calls are TRBV29-1 and TRBJ2-2; a weak D match, TRBD1 (6 bases). This CDR3 is built from 13 residues. Germline V gene data show CDR1 as SQVTM and CDR2 as ANQGSEA. Trimming took off 4 bases at V and 0 bases at J, with 6 bases between the two ends. The CDR3 region is CSVGTANTGELFF. As DNA, the CDR3 is TGCAGCGTTGGGACAGCGAACACCGGGGAGCTGTTTTTT.

This clonotype was seen repeatedly, ten times or more. The chain employs TRBV15 and TRBJ2-2; D is perhaps TRBD1 or TRBD2 (5 bases each). The CDR3 runs to 16 residues. Germline V gene sequence: CDR1 LNHNV, CDR2 YYDKDF (reference sequence). Trimming left V 4 bases short and J 7 bases short, with 19 bases between. The CDR3, as DNA: TGTGCCACCAGCAAATGGGGGTCTAGCCAATTCGGGGAGCTGTTTTTT. Residues: CATSKWGSSQFGELFF.

This clonotype was detected many times. V usage is TRBV5-1 and J usage is TRBJ2-3, with 7 nucleotides matching TRBD1. This CDR3 is 13 amino acids long. Germline V CDR1 and CDR2: SGHRS, YFSETQ. With V trimmed by 9 bases and J by 5 bases, 9 bases remained unmatched. As DNA, the CDR3 is TGCGCCACCTCACAGCAGGGGGAAGATACGCAGTATTTT. This codes for CATSQQGEDTQYF.

J is TRBJ1-5 and V is TRBV29-1, with TRBD1 as a possible D gene (6 bases). This CDR3 has 12 residues. Trimming took 4 bases from V and 5 from J, leaving 9 bases between them. Per the germline V gene, CDR1 is SQVTM and CDR2 is ANQGSEA. This CDR3 reads CSVGSGDQPQHF. In DNA, the CDR3 is TGCAGCGTTGGGTCAGGGGATCAGCCCCAGCATTTT.

This clonotype came up many times. The chain employs TRBV20-1 and TRBJ2-1; 8 nucleotides agree with TRBD2. The CDR3 length is 14 residues. Germline lookup yields CDR1 DFQATT and CDR2 SNEGSKA (reference sequence). J was trimmed by 5 bases and V by 3 bases; bases with no gene match: 6. Here the CDR3 reads CSARFSGVNNEQFF. The DNA of the CDR3 is TGCAGTGCTAGGTTTAGCGGGGTTAACAATGAGCAGTTCTTC.

There are a few counts of this clonotype. V is TRBV12-3 or TRBV12-4 and J is TRBJ2-7; tentatively, D is TRBD1 (6 bases). The CDR3 totals 13 residues. V shed 3 bases and J shed 3 bases, with 9 bases lying between them. CDR3 residues: CASSFRGGYEQYF. The DNA of the CDR3 is TGTGCCAGCAGTTTTCGAGGGGGCTACGAGCAGTACTTC.

This clonotype was recorded many times. V is TRBV6-1 and J is TRBJ1-6; 9 nucleotides match TRBD1. The CDR3 length is 15 residues. CDR1 and CDR2 (germline): MNHNS, SASEGT. The V gene end was trimmed by 10 bases and the J gene end by 10 bases; junction bases not matched to a gene: 14. The CDR3 coding sequence is TGTGCCACCACAGAGACAGGGGGGATAGTATCACCCCTCCACTTT. Protein product: CATTETGGIVSPLHF.

This clonotype was seen more than once but under ten times. The V gene is TRBV4-2, the J gene TRBJ2-1, with 8 bases fitting TRBD2. Germline lookup yields CDR1 LGHNA and CDR2 YNFKEQ. The CDR3 sequence is 16 residues long. V dropped 4 bases and J dropped 7; count of bases not matched to a gene: 12. The CDR3 DNA reads TGTGCCAGCAGCCGGGGGGCGGGGGGTGGTAGAAATGAGCAGTTCTTC. It translates to CASSRGAGGGRNEQFF.

In the case of this clonotype: An end of the junction differs from the germline gene, which may be a read error. V is TRBV28 and J is TRBJ2-5; D is possibly TRBD2 (5 bases). CDR3 length: 18 residues. Germline CDR1 and CDR2: MDHEN and SYDVKM. The CDR3 sequence is CASSFFSAGPLLQGTQYF. CDR3 DNA: TGTGCCAGCAGTTTTTTTTCGGCGGGCCCGCTCCTTCAAGGGACCCAGTACTTC. Full variable domain (rest looked up from reference TRBV28 and TRBJ2-5): DVKVTQSSRYLVKRTGEKVFLECVQDMDHENMFWYRQDPGLGLRLIYFSYDVKMKEKGDIPEGYSVSREKKERFSLILESASTNQTSMYLCASSFFSAGPLLQGTQYFGPGTRLLVL.